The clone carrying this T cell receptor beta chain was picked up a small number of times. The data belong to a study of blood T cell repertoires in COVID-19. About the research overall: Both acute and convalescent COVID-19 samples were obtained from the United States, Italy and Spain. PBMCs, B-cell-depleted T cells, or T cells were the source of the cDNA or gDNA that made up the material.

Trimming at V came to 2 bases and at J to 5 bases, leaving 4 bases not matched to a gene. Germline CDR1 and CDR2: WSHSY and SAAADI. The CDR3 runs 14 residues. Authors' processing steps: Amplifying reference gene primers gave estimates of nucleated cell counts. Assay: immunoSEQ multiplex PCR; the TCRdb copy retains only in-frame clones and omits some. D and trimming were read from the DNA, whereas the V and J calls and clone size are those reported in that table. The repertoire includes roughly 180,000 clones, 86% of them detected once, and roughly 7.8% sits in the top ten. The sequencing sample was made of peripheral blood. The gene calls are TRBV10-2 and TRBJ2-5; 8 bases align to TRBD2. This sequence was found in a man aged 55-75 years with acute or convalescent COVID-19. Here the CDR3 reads CASSEGTRGETQYF. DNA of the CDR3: TGCGCCAGCAGTGAGGGGACTAGGGGGGAGACCCAGTACTTC.